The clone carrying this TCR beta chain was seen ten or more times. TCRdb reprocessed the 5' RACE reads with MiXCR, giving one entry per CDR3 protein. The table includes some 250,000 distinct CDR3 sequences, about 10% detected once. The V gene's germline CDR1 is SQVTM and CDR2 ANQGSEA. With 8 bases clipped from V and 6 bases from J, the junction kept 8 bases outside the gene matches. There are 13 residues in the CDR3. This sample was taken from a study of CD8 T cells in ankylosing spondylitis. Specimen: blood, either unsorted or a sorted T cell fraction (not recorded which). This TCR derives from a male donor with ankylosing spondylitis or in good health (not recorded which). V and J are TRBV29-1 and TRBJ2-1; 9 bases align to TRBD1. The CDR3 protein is CSLGQGSSNEQFF. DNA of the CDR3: TGCAGCCTAGGACAGGGGAGCTCCAATGAGCAGTTCTTC.